Sequencing of this T cell receptor beta chain was carried out in a study of cytomegalovirus exposure and HLA in healthy donors. A word on this clone: Antigen: not known.

A multiplex PCR was run with 60 Vbeta primers and 13 Jbeta primers. Assay: immunoSEQ multiplex PCR; the TCRdb copy retains only in-frame clones and omits some. Among 150,000 or so clones listed, 60% to 80% were seen once. Whole-study results and caveats: It was around 160 TCR beta chains that were listed as cytomegalovirus-associated.

This clonotype originated in a woman aged 45 to 65 in good health and CMV-seropositive. Sequenced material: PBMCs.

The CDR3, as DNA: TGTGCCAGCAGCCAAGGTAATAGCGGAAAGAACACCGGGGAGCTGTTTTTT. Translation gives CASSQGNSGKNTGELFF. V and J are TRBV4-2 and TRBJ2-2; D is possibly TRBD2 (6 bases). This CDR3 region has 17 residues. The germline CDR1 and CDR2 sequences are LGHNA and YNFKEQ. The V end lost 1 base, the J end lost 1 base, and 13 bases lay between the germline ends.